This T cell receptor (beta chain) was sequenced for a study of long-term antiretroviral therapy in people with HIV. Germline V lookup: CDR1 SGHDT, CDR2 YYEEEE. Trimming took 1 base from V and 0 from J, leaving 11 bases between them. The CDR3 totals 16 residues. As to this clone: Its antigen is currently unknown.

Broader study findings: Repertoire dominance by clones expanded before ART was seen at all time points. For ART adherence, viral resistance and therapy changes, no data were available. HIV repertoires had narrower CDR3 length ranges than controls.

It was version v3.0 of the immunoSEQ assay that was run at survey level. Sequenced by immunoSEQ multiplex PCR; TCRdb stores in-frame clones only, minus some. Of about 40,000 clones in the sample, more than 80% were seen once. The sequencing here drew on unsorted PBMCs, taken 3.1 years after starting antiretroviral therapy. The TCR comes from a woman between 50 and 59 years old with HIV. J is TRBJ2-4 and V is TRBV5-6, with unresolved D. CDR3 coding DNA: TGTGCCAGCAGCTTGAAGGTGGCTCTAGCCAAAAACATTCAGTACTTC. Translated, it gives CASSLKVALAKNIQYF.